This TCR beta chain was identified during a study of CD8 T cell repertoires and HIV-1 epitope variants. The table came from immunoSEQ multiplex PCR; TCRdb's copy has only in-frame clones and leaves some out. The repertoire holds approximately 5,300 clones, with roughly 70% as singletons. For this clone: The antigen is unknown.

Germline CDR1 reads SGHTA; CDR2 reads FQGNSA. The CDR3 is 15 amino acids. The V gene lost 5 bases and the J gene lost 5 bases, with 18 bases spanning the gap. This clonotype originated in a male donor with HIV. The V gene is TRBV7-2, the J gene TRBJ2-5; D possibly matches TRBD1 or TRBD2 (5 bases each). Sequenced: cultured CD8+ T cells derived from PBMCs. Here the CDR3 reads CASSPGVSEGETQYF. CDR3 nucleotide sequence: TGTGCCAGCAGCCCCGGTGTTAGCGAGGGGGAGACCCAGTACTTC.